A single sample gave rise to the 10 T cell receptor beta chains below, sequenced in a study of cytotoxic CD8 clonotypes in ibrutinib-treated CLL. Repertoires were generated with immunoSEQ multiplex PCR, while TCRdb's copy carries only in-frame clones and drops some. The sample lists 150,000 or so clones; 79% were seen once. Sequencing was performed on PBMCs, taken after 12 months of ibrutinib treatment. The origin of the receptors is a human donor with chronic lymphocytic leukemia.

The V and J genes are TRBV5-1 and TRBJ1-4; tentatively, D is TRBD1 (5 bases). V was trimmed by 0 bases and J by 6 bases, leaving 15 bases between them. CDR1 and CDR2 (germline): SGHRS, YFSETQ. The CDR3 is made up of 16 amino acids. The CDR3 sequence is CASSLAGRGVYEKLFF. CDR3 sequence (DNA): TGCGCCAGCAGCTTGGCTGGTAGGGGCGTTTATGAAAAACTGTTTTTT.

This chain connects TRBV5-6 to TRBJ2-1; 14 bases align to TRBD2. The CDR3 sequence is 17 residues long. V lost 3 bases and J lost 4; bases outside the gene matches: 6. Germline CDR1 SGHDT, CDR2 YYEEEE. The CDR3 sequence: CASSYGLAGGPYNEQFF. The CDR3 nucleotides read TGTGCCAGCAGCTACGGACTAGCGGGAGGCCCTTACAATGAGCAGTTCTTC.

V gene TRBV14 combines with J gene TRBJ2-1; TRBD2 matches 9 bases. CDR1 SGHDN and CDR2 FVKESK come from the germline V gene. This CDR3 is 17 amino acids long. The ends lost 4 bases at V and 4 bases at J; junction bases unmatched: 11. The CDR3 sequence is CASSRSISGSQYNEQFF. In DNA form, the CDR3 reads TGTGCCAGCAGCCGAAGTATTAGCGGGAGTCAATACAATGAGCAGTTCTTC.

The chain has TRBV5-1 and TRBJ2-5; 7 bases are a match to TRBD1. With 3 bases clipped from V and 0 bases from J, the junction kept 2 bases outside the gene matches. The CDR3 covers 14 residues. The germline CDR1 and CDR2 sequences are SGHRS and YFSETQ. The CDR3 loop is CASSSDRYQETQYF. CDR3 coding DNA: TGCGCCAGCAGCTCGGACAGGTACCAAGAGACCCAGTACTTC.

This chain uses TRBV25-1 with TRBJ1-4; the match to TRBD1 covers 10 bases. Trimming at V came to 4 bases and at J to 7 bases, leaving 9 bases not matched to a gene. The CDR3 runs 16 residues. Germline loops: CDR1 MGHDK, CDR2 SYGVNS. The CDR3 region is CASSGRDRGLGEKLFF. In DNA, the CDR3 is TGTGCCAGCAGTGGCCGGGACAGGGGTTTGGGTGAAAAACTGTTTTTT.

This chain uses TRBV13 with TRBJ2-1; 9 nucleotides align to TRBD2. CDR3 size: 17 residues. With 0 bases clipped from V and 7 bases from J, the junction kept 10 bases outside the gene matches. CDR1 and CDR2 (germline): PRHDT, FYEKMQ (reference sequence). CDR3 sequence: CASSLGLTASGTNEQFF. DNA for the CDR3: TGTGCCAGCAGCTTAGGCCTAACGGCTAGCGGGACGAATGAGCAGTTCTTC. Together with reference TRBV13 and TRBJ2-1, the CDR3 gives the full variable domain: AAGVIQSPRHLIKEKRETATLKCYPIPRHDTVYWYQQGPGQDPQFLISFYEKMQSDKGSIPDRFSAQQFSDYHSELNMSSLELGDSALYFCASSLGLTASGTNEQFFGPGTRLTVL.

The V and J genes are TRBV11-3 and TRBJ2-2; TRBD2 is a possible D gene (5 bases). The CDR3 length is 16 residues. Trimming cost V 2 bases and J 3 bases, with 13 bases left between them. Germline V lookup: CDR1 SGHNT, CDR2 YENEEA. The CDR3 sequence is CASSLLPGSDTGELFF. CDR3 DNA sequence: TGTGCCAGCAGCTTACTTCCGGGGAGTGACACCGGGGAGCTGTTTTTT.

This chain joins TRBV2 and TRBJ2-7; 13 bases align to TRBD2. Trimming at V came to 6 bases and at J to 4 bases, leaving 6 bases not matched to a gene. CDR3 length: 15 residues. CDR1 SNHLY and CDR2 FYNNEI come from the germline V gene. CDR3 in DNA: TGTGCCAGCAGGGCACTAGCGGGAGGGCCTTACGAGCAGTACTTC. Protein sequence: CASRALAGGPYEQYF.

The chain couples TRBV10-1 to TRBJ2-2; D not certain. Germline CDR1 and CDR2: WNHNN and SYGVQD (reference sequence). V shed 0 bases and J shed 1 base, with 0 bases lying between them. This CDR3 spans 13 amino acids. CDR3 loop: CASSESNTGELFF. The CDR3 DNA reads TGCGCCAGCAGTGAGTCGAACACCGGGGAGCTGTTTTTT.

The chain employs TRBV25-1 and TRBJ1-2; 10 nucleotides agree with TRBD1. CDR3 length: 14 residues. The V gene's germline CDR1 is MGHDK and CDR2 SYGVNS. Trimming cost V 6 bases and J 3 bases; bases outside gene matches: 4. The CDR3 sequence: CASSGTGEYYGYTF. The DNA for the CDR3 is TGTGCCAGCAGCGGGACAGGGGAGTACTATGGCTACACCTTC.